These 24 T cell receptor delta chains came from one sample sequenced in a study of gammadelta T cells in human blood (dated by TCRdb to about 2020). The library was produced with RT-PCR. The sequencer was an Illumina MiSeq. Clonotypes were called again by TCRdb from the public reads via CATT, and duplicate nucleotide sequences were then merged into one entry. This sample lists about 250 delta-chain clones; approximately 5.2% were detected once. The ten largest clones capture approximately 30% of the sample. Sequencing input: Vgamma9Vdelta2 gamma-delta T cells from infant blood. The receptors were gathered from a human donor.

In its sample, this clone is large. The rearrangement links TRDV2 to TRDJ1, with 10 bases identical to TRDD3. The J gene was missing in TCRdb and was found by matching the end of the DNA to germline. The CDR3 runs to 20 residues. The trim removed 0 bases at V and 0 bases at J, leaving 15 bases unmatched. Germline V gives CDR1 GEAIGNYY, CDR2 EKD. The CDR3 loop reads CACDTVFGGYTHGYTDKLIF. The CDR3, as DNA: TGTGCCTGTGACACCGTATTTGGGGGATACACCCATGGGTACACCGATAAACTCATCTTT.

This clone was seen a handful of times. The genes are TRDV2 and TRDJ3; the match to TRDD3 covers 11 bases. The J gene is absent in TCRdb and was assigned here via DNA matching to germline. Germline assignment: CDR1 GEAIGNYY and CDR2 EKD. The J segment lost 5 bases and the V segment lost 3 bases, leaving 8 bases of the junction unmatched. The CDR3 runs to 18 residues. In nucleotides, the CDR3 is TGTGCCTGTGACGATGCTGGGGGATACAACAGGGACACCCGACAGATGTTTTTC. Protein product: CACDDAGGYNRDTRQMFF.

As to this clone: A far larger clone is only one base removed, so a read error is likely. The chain links TRDV2 to TRDJ1; the match to TRDD3 covers 10 bases. Assignment of the J gene here rests on matching the DNA to germline, because TCRdb gives none. This CDR3 has 20 residues. CDR1 and CDR2 (germline): GEAIGNYY, EKD. Unmatched junction bases numbered 18, after V lost 3 bases and J lost 0 bases. The CDR3 sequence is CACDGLHTLYTGGYTDKLIF. The CDR3 nucleotides read TGTGCCTGTGACGGCCTTCATACCCTATATACTGGGGGATACACCGATAAACTCATCTTT.

In its sample, this clone was seen a few times. A read error is possible here, since a much larger clone lies one base away. This chain joins TRDV2 and TRDJ2, with 7 bases fitting TRDD3. This CDR3 comprises 16 residues. J gave up 1 base and V 0 bases, and 4 bases lay outside the gene matches. Germline V gives CDR1 GEAIGNYY, CDR2 EKD. CDR3 protein: CACDTAWGSLTAQLFF. For the CDR3, the DNA is TGTGCCTGTGACACCGCTTGGGGGAGTTTGACAGCACAACTCTTCTTT.

Judged by abundance, this clone is hyperexpanded. This sequence joins TRDV2 and TRDJ3; 7 bases match TRDD3. Germline V lookup: CDR1 GEAIGNYY, CDR2 EKD. The V segment lost 0 bases and the J segment 0 bases; nucleotides outside the gene matches: 1. CDR3 size: 17 residues. CDR3 sequence reads: CACDTWGSSWDTRQMFF. Here the CDR3 DNA reads TGTGCCTGTGACACCTGGGGGAGCTCCTGGGACACCCGACAGATGTTTTTC.

This clone is hyperexpanded by share. The chain uses TRDV2 and TRDJ1; D unresolved. Deletions cut 3 bases from V and 2 bases from J, with 15 bases between. CDR1 and CDR2 from the germline V gene are GEAIGNYY and EKD. This CDR3 has 15 amino acids. The CDR3 reads CACDPLLLRTDKLIF. For the CDR3, the DNA is TGTGCCTGTGACCCTCTGTTACTTCGTACCGATAAACTCATCTTT.

This clone came up a few times. The chain carries TRDV2 and TRDJ1; 7 positions agree with TRDD3. Per the germline V gene, CDR1 is GEAIGNYY and CDR2 is EKD. The CDR3 extends over 19 amino acids. The trim removed 0 bases at V and 2 bases at J, leaving 17 bases unmatched. CDR3: CACDTVPSVPLLGTDKLIF. In DNA form, the CDR3 reads TGTGCCTGTGACACCGTACCTAGCGTTCCCTTACTGGGGACCGATAAACTCATCTTT.

By share of the sample, this clone is large. This chain uses TRDV2 with TRDJ3; 7 bases map to TRDD3. Germline CDR1 is GEAIGNYY and CDR2 is EKD. V was clipped by 0 bases and J by 0 bases; unmatched bases: 4. This CDR3 contains 18 residues. DNA for the CDR3: TGTGCCTGTGACACCGGGGGATCCAGCTCCTGGGACACCCGACAGATGTTTTTC. Its translation is CACDTGGSSSWDTRQMFF.

In this sample, this clone is large. J gene TRDJ2 was identified, but the V gene was not called; the tabulated D call, TRDD3, remains unverified against the DNA. The CDR3 spans 19 residues. The CDR3 sequence: CACDTVSTGGYAPTAQLFF. In DNA, the CDR3 is TGTGCCTGTGACACGGTTTCTACTGGGGGATACGCGCCGACAGCACAACTCTTCTTT.

In its sample, this clone was seen a few times. Possible read error: a much larger clone is one base away. This sequence joins TRDV2 and TRDJ2, with 8 bases lining up with TRDD3. Germline V gene lookup returns CDR1 GEAIGNYY and CDR2 EKD. The CDR3 has 18 amino acids. The CDR3 sequence: CAGDPLGDAPSETAQLFF. CDR3 bases: TGTGCCGGTGACCCCCTGGGGGACGCCCCATCGGAGACAGCACAACTCTTCTTT.

This clone appeared a few times. TCRdb's protein for this DNA is that of a much larger clone and differs from the translation at residue 16, likely a read error; the protein shown is the DNA translation. V gene TRDV2 combines with J gene TRDJ3; 7 bases are shared with TRDD3. This CDR3 region has 19 residues. Germline V gene data show CDR1 as GEAIGNYY and CDR2 as EKD. The CDR3 DNA reads as TGTGCCTGTGACACTCTTGCGGATACGAGCTCCTGGGACACCCGACACATGTTTTTC. It is translated as CACDTLADTSSWDTRHMFF.

This clone is large in the sample. This chain connects TRDV2 to TRDJ1, with 8 bases fitting TRDD3. With 2 bases clipped from V and 0 bases from J, the junction kept 28 bases outside the gene matches. The CDR3 is 23 amino acids. CDR1 is GEAIGNYY, CDR2 EKD, per germline. For the CDR3, the DNA is TGTGCCTGTGACATAGCGGGCACGGGATACGCTCCTGCGGGACGACCATACACCGATAAACTCATCTTT. Translated, it gives CACDIAGTGYAPAGRPYTDKLIF.

This clone has a handful of counts. This sequence is one base from a far larger clone and is likely a read error. Other DNA sequences in this specimen translate into the identical CDR3. The chain joins TRDV2 to TRDJ2; tentatively, D is TRDD3 (6 bases). Germline lookup yields CDR1 GEAIGNYY and CDR2 EKD. This CDR3 is 16 amino acids long. CDR3 bases: TGTGCATGTGACACGGTCGGGGATGCTTTGACAGCACAACTCTTCTTT. It yields the protein CACDTVGDALTAQLFF.

The sample holds a few counts of this clone. A read error may be the cause here, since a much bigger clone is one base away. The same CDR3 arises from other DNA sequences in this sample as well. The genes are TRDV2 and TRDJ3, with D tentatively TRDD3 (5 bases). V shed 3 bases and J shed 0 bases, with 17 bases lying between them. The CDR3 runs 19 residues. Germline V gene lookup returns CDR1 GEAIGNYY and CDR2 EKD. This chain's CDR3 is CACDRTGGPSSWDTRQMFF. The DNA for the CDR3 is TGTGCCTGTGACCGTACGGGGGGTCCAAGCTCCTGGGACACCCGACAGATGTTTTTC.

This clone is large within its sample. This chain joins TRDV2 and TRDJ2; possible D gene TRDD3, 6 bases. CDR1 GEAIGNYY and CDR2 EKD come from the germline V gene. The CDR3 has 15 amino acids. V gave up 1 base and J gave up 0 bases, with 8 bases separating them. The CDR3 sequence is CACDTWGSLTAQLFF. The CDR3, as DNA: TGTGCCTGTGACACGTGGGGATCTTTGACAGCACAACTCTTCTTT.

The rearrangement uses TRDV2 and TRDJ1; 13 bases align to TRDD3. No J gene was available from TCRdb, and it was assigned here by a germline match of the DNA. The CDR3 sequence is 17 residues long. The junction had 5 bases not matched to a gene; V was cut back by 0 bases and J by 2 bases. Germline values: CDR1 GEAIGNYY, CDR2 EKD. CDR3 bases: TGTGCCTGTGACACCCTACTACTGGGGGATACGACCGATAAACTCATCTTT. Translating gives CACDTLLLGDTTDKLIF.

By share, this clone counts as hyperexpanded (1% or more). The genes are TRDV2 and TRDJ2; 10 positions match TRDD3. Germline lookup yields CDR1 GEAIGNYY and CDR2 EKD. The CDR3 spans 14 residues. The trim removed 2 bases at V and 5 bases at J, leaving 1 base unmatched. The CDR3 coding sequence is TGTGCCTGTGACATACTGGGGGATACAGCACAACTCTTCTTT. It translates to CACDILGDTAQLFF.

With respect to this clone: TCRdb assigns this DNA the protein of a much larger clone, which departs from its translation at residue 3; this likely reflects a read error, and the protein shown comes from translating the DNA. The chain carries TRDV2 and TRDJ3; D may be TRDD3 (6 bases). The CDR3 sequence is 19 residues long. Germline-derived CDR1 and CDR2 are GEAIGNYY and EKD. DNA for the CDR3: TGTGCCGGTGACACCGTTCGGGGGGACCCCTCCTGGGACACCCGACAGATGTTTTTC. This translates into CAGDTVRGDPSWDTRQMFF.

To note about this clone: A clone one base away is much larger, so this may be a read error. The chain carries TRDV2 and TRDJ3, with 12 positions matching TRDD3. TCRdb does not report a J gene; here it was assigned by matching the DNA to germline references. CDR3 length equals 18 residues. CDR1 and CDR2 from the germline V gene are GEAIGNYY and EKD. The CDR3 loop is CAGDTGGYSSWDTRQMFF. The CDR3 DNA is TGTGCCGGTGACACTGGGGGATACTCCTCCTGGGACACCCGACAGATGTTTTTC.

About this clone: A much larger clone sits a single nucleotide away, making a read error possible. The rearrangement uses TRDV2 and TRDJ3; 8 nucleotides agree with TRDD3. The CDR3 is 18 amino acids. Germline values: CDR1 GEAIGNYY, CDR2 EKD. CDR3 amino acids: CAGDTGGPFSWDTRQMFF. The CDR3 DNA reads as TGTGCCGGTGACACTGGGGGGCCTTTCTCCTGGGACACCCGACAGATGTTTTTC.

This clone has only a few counts. A much larger clone lies a single base off, so this may be a read error. The chain uses TRDV2 and TRDJ3, with 8 bases lining up with TRDD3. Trimming cost V 0 bases and J 4 bases; bases outside gene matches: 4. The CDR3 totals 17 residues. The germline CDR1 and CDR2 sequences are GEAIGNYY and EKD. The CDR3 sequence is CACDTAGGRWDTRQMFF. For the CDR3, the DNA is TGTGCCTGTGACACCGCTGGGGGAAGATGGGACACCCGACAGATGTTTTTC.

Turning to this clone: One base away lies a much larger clone, so this may be a sequencing read error. The chain joins TRDV2 to TRDJ1; TRDD3 agrees at 9 bases. No J segment appears in TCRdb, so it was assigned here by matching the sequence to germline. CDR1 is GEAIGNYY and CDR2 is EKD in the germline V gene. This CDR3 is 18 amino acids long. Trimming cost V 4 bases and J 3 bases; bases outside gene matches: 17. CDR3 sequence (DNA): TGTGCCTGTGAATCCCTAGTACTGGGGATACGCGGGGCCGATAAACTCATCTTT. It translates to CACESLVLGIRGADKLIF.

As concerns this clone: A far larger clone is a single base away, which makes a read error likely. This chain joins TRDV2 and TRDJ1, with 9 bases aligning to TRDD3. Because TCRdb records no J gene, it was assigned here through a match of the DNA to germline. The trim removed 0 bases at V and 4 bases at J, leaving 14 bases unmatched. Germline CDR1 GEAIGNYY, CDR2 EKD. This CDR3 spans 18 amino acids. Here the CDR3 reads CACDTGNGGYGCFDKLIF. CDR3 nucleotide sequence: TGTGCCTGTGACACCGGGAATGGGGGATATGGTTGTTTCGATAAACTCATCTTT.

By sample fraction, this clone is large (0.1 to 1%). This chain links TRDV2 with TRDJ3; D unresolved. The CDR3 totals 16 residues. Per the germline V gene, CDR1 is GEAIGNYY and CDR2 is EKD. With 3 bases removed from V and 0 bases from J, the gap between germline ends came to 8 bases. This CDR3 reads CACDPLSSWDTRQMFF. In DNA form, the CDR3 reads TGTGCCTGTGACCCACTAAGCTCCTGGGACACCCGACAGATGTTTTTC.